This is a list of T cell receptor beta chains from one sample in a study of OX40 agonist ivuxolimab in advanced cancers. This table comes from immunoSEQ multiplex PCR, and its TCRdb copy is limited to in-frame clones, with some not included. The sample lists approximately 60,000 clones, over 60% occurring once. The source was CD4+ or CD8+ T cells sorted from blood, collected in a trial of the OX40 agonist ivuxolimab. The receptors originated from an adult with an advanced solid tumor such as melanoma, head and neck, liver or kidney cancer. Both conserved end residues are part of each CDR3. D genes are given only for firm matches. Expanded clones are given a class, and other clones once, few, many or no size at all.

size: once; D: TRBD1; J: TRBJ1-4; length: 15; V: TRBV11-2; DNA: TGTGCCAGCAGCTCGAGGACAGGGGGGGTGGAAAAACTGTTTTTT; CDR3: CASSSRTGGVEKLFF
size: .; D: TRBD1; J: TRBJ1-5; length: 17; V: TRBV5-8; DNA: TGTGCCAGCAGCTTGGCAGGGGGCCGTAATGACAATCAGCCCCAGCATTTT; CDR3: CASSLAGGRNDNQPQHF
size: .; D: .; J: TRBJ1-1; length: 16; V: TRBV6-5; DNA: TGTGCCAGCAGTTACTCCACGTTCGGCAGGAACACTGAAGCTTTCTTT; CDR3: CASSYSTFGRNTEAFF
size: .; D: .; J: TRBJ1-4; length: 16; V: TRBV6-6; DNA: TGTGCCAGCAGTTACGGGGAAAGTGCAACTAATGAAAAACTGTTTTTT; CDR3: CASSYGESATNEKLFF
size: .; D: .; J: TRBJ1-5; length: 15; V: TRBV5-6; DNA: TGTGCCAGCAGCTTGGCTGGACGTGGCAATCAGCCCCAGCATTTT; CDR3: CASSLAGRGNQPQHF
size: .; D: TRBD1; J: TRBJ1-3; length: 16; V: TRBV7-9; DNA: TGTGCCAGCAGCTTTGGCAGGGGGAGCTCTGGAAACACCATATATTTT; CDR3: CASSFGRGSSGNTIYF
size: .; D: TRBD1; J: TRBJ1-4; length: 15; V: TRBV5-1; DNA: TGCGCCAGCAGTCGCTTCAGGGGGCGAGATGAAAAACTGTTTTTT; CDR3: CASSRFRGRDEKLFF
size: .; D: .; J: TRBJ2-5; length: 12; V: TRBV18; DNA: TGTGCCAGCTCGGCAGCTCAAGAGACCCAGTACTTC; CDR3: CASSAAQETQYF
size: .; D: TRBD1; J: TRBJ1-2; length: 14; V: TRBV19; DNA: TGTGCCACCGCCCCCACAGGGGGCATTAATGGCTACACCTTC; CDR3: CATAPTGGINGYTF
size: .; D: .; J: TRBJ2-3; length: 13; V: TRBV15; DNA: TGTGCCGCCGGGATGGCCAGCGCAGATACGCAGTATTTT; CDR3: CAAGMASADTQYF
size: .; D: .; J: TRBJ2-3; length: 15; V: TRBV4-2; DNA: TGTGCCAGCAGGGACAGACCGTCTAGCACAGATACGCAGTATTTT; CDR3: CASRDRPSSTDTQYF
size: .; D: TRBD2; J: TRBJ2-7; length: 16; V: TRBV27; DNA: TGTGCCAGCAGTTTTTCTGGCGGGAGAGTCTCCTACGAGCAGTACTTC; CDR3: CASSFSGGRVSYEQYF
size: once; D: TRBD1; J: TRBJ1-4; length: 16; V: TRBV29-1; DNA: TGCAGCGTTGAAGGCCTCCGGGACAGCCCGCGCTCAAAACTGTTTTTT; CDR3: CSVEGLRDSPRSKLFF
size: .; D: TRBD1; J: TRBJ1-6; length: 15; V: TRBV6-5; DNA: TGTGCCAGCAGTTGGGGACAGGGGTATAATTCACCCCTCCACTTT; CDR3: CASSWGQGYNSPLHF
size: .; D: .; J: TRBJ2-3; length: 16; V: TRBV12-5; DNA: TGTGCTAGTGGTTTGGTACTGAGGCAAAGTCCAGATACGCAGTATTTT; CDR3: CASGLVLRQSPDTQYF
size: once; D: .; J: TRBJ2-3; length: 16; V: TRBV11-1; DNA: TGTGCCAGCAGCCTCAAGAGGGGACACCCCACAGATACGCAGTATTTT; CDR3: CASSLKRGHPTDTQYF
size: .; D: .; J: TRBJ2-5; length: 12; V: TRBV5-8; DNA: TGTGCCAGCAGCGGCCTGGGGGAGACCCAGTACTTC; CDR3: CASSGLGETQYF
size: .; D: .; J: TRBJ2-7; length: 13; V: TRBV5-1; DNA: TGCGCCAGCAGCTTGTCAACCAACTACGAGCAGTACTTC; CDR3: CASSLSTNYEQYF
size: .; D: .; J: TRBJ2-7; length: 13; V: TRBV7-2; DNA: TGTGCCAGCAGCTTATTCGACGCCTACGAGCAGTACTTC; CDR3: CASSLFDAYEQYF
size: .; D: .; J: TRBJ1-2; length: 13; V: TRBV6-1; DNA: TGTGCCAGCAGTGATACAGGAAACTATGGCTACACCTTC; CDR3: CASSDTGNYGYTF
size: .; D: TRBD2; J: TRBJ2-3; length: 13; V: TRBV6-5; DNA: TGTGCCAGCAGAGCGGGGGGCCTCGGACCGCAGTATTTT; CDR3: CASRAGGLGPQYF
size: few; D: .; J: TRBJ1-6; length: 15; V: TRBV7-9; DNA: TGTGCCAGCAGTCAAAATCTCGGGCATAATTCACCCCTCCACTTT; CDR3: CASSQNLGHNSPLHF
size: .; D: .; J: TRBJ2-2; length: 14; V: TRBV7-2; DNA: TGTGCCAGCAGCTTAGCGGCGGGCACCGGGGAGCTGTTTTTT; CDR3: CASSLAAGTGELFF
size: few; D: .; J: TRBJ2-7; length: 13; V: TRBV11-2; DNA: TGTGCCACCAGTTGGGCAGGGTCGAAAGAGCAGTACTTC; CDR3: CATSWAGSKEQYF
size: .; D: .; J: TRBJ1-2; length: 13; V: TRBV6-5; DNA: TGTGCCAGCAGTTACTCGGGCAACAGGGATTCAAACTTC; CDR3: CASSYSGNRDSNF
size: .; D: TRBD2; J: TRBJ2-2; length: 15; V: TRBV7-3; DNA: TGTGCCAGCAGCGCCAATAGCGGGAGTACCGGGGAGCTGTTTTTT; CDR3: CASSANSGSTGELFF
size: .; D: .; J: TRBJ1-6; length: 15; V: TRBV28; DNA: TGTGCCAGCACCAATTCCGGGACGGCGGGGACACCCCTCCACTTT; CDR3: CASTNSGTAGTPLHF
size: .; D: .; J: TRBJ2-7; length: 16; V: TRBV4-1; DNA: TGCGCCAGCAGCCCAAGGGGGGGCACATTCTCCTACGAGCAGTACTTC; CDR3: CASSPRGGTFSYEQYF
size: once; D: .; J: TRBJ1-1; length: 13; V: TRBV10-1; DNA: TGCGCCAGCAGTGTAGGGATGAACACTGAAGCTTTCTTT; CDR3: CASSVGMNTEAFF
size: .; D: TRBD1; J: TRBJ2-7; length: 14; V: TRBV18; DNA: TGTGCCAGCTCACCATTGACAGGGGATTACGAGCAGTACTTC; CDR3: CASSPLTGDYEQYF
size: .; D: TRBD2; J: TRBJ2-4; length: 19; V: TRBV4-1; DNA: TGCGCCAGCAGCCGGGGGGCTGCACTAGCGGGGCTAGCCAAAAACATTCAGTACTTC; CDR3: CASSRGAALAGLAKNIQYF
size: .; D: .; J: TRBJ2-1; length: 13; V: TRBV28; DNA: TGTGCCAGCACAGGGGCTAACTACAATGAGCAGTTCTTC; CDR3: CASTGANYNEQFF
size: .; D: TRBD1; J: TRBJ1-3; length: 16; V: TRBV15; DNA: TGTGCCACCAGCAGACGACAGGGAGGGCCTGGAAACACCATATATTTT; CDR3: CATSRRQGGPGNTIYF
size: .; D: TRBD2; J: TRBJ2-7; length: 18; V: TRBV30; DNA: TGTGCCTGGAGGGCATGGGGGGCTAGCGGGAGGGCCCCCCACGAGCAGTACTTC; CDR3: CAWRAWGASGRAPHEQYF
size: .; D: TRBD1; J: TRBJ1-3; length: 14; V: TRBV19; DNA: TGTGCCAGTAGGACGACAGGGGATGGAAACACCATATATTTT; CDR3: CASRTTGDGNTIYF
size: .; D: .; J: TRBJ1-1; length: 15; V: TRBV30; DNA: TGTGCCTGGACGTACTCGGACATCTGGAACACTGAAGCTTTCTTT; CDR3: CAWTYSDIWNTEAFF
size: .; D: TRBD2; J: TRBJ2-3; length: 15; V: TRBV2; DNA: TGTGCCAGCAGTGGGACTAGGGTAAACACAGATACGCAGTATTTT; CDR3: CASSGTRVNTDTQYF
size: .; D: TRBD1; J: TRBJ1-1; length: 16; V: TRBV28; DNA: TGTGCCAGCAGTCCCTTAAATCAGGGGGCAAAAACTGAAGCTTTCTTT; CDR3: CASSPLNQGAKTEAFF
size: medium-sized; D: TRBD2; J: TRBJ2-3; length: 16; V: TRBV5-1; DNA: TGCGCCAGCAGGGACAGCGGGAGGTATCGCACAGATACGCAGTATTTT; CDR3: CASRDSGRYRTDTQYF
size: medium-sized; D: TRBD1; J: TRBJ1-3; length: 16; V: TRBV4-3; DNA: TGCGCCAGCAGCCAAGTTGGCGGGACAGGGTCAAACACCATATATTTT; CDR3: CASSQVGGTGSNTIYF
size: .; D: .; J: TRBJ2-5; length: 15; V: TRBV5-1; DNA: TGCGCCAGCAGCTTGCCCAGCGGAACCCAAGAGACCCAGTACTTC; CDR3: CASSLPSGTQETQYF
size: .; D: .; J: TRBJ1-2; length: 13; V: TRBV4-3; DNA: TGCGCCAGCAGCTTACAGGGTGCAGTTGGCTACACCTTC; CDR3: CASSLQGAVGYTF
size: .; D: .; J: TRBJ1-6; length: 14; V: TRBV5-4; DNA: TGTGCCAGCAGCTTCGAGGGGAATAATTCACCCCTCCACTTT; CDR3: CASSFEGNNSPLHF
size: .; D: TRBD1; J: TRBJ1-6; length: 15; V: TRBV6-5; DNA: TGTGCCAGCAGTACGGACAGGGGATACAATTCACCCCTCCACTTT; CDR3: CASSTDRGYNSPLHF
size: .; D: TRBD1; J: TRBJ1-1; length: 16; V: TRBV7-4; DNA: TGTGCCAGCTGCTTTTGTGACAGGGGGCAAGGCACTGAAGCTTTCTTT; CDR3: CASCFCDRGQGTEAFF
size: .; D: TRBD1; J: TRBJ2-7; length: 17; V: TRBV4-3; DNA: TGCGCCAGCAGCCAAGATATTGGGGCAGGGGGTAGTGACGAGCAGTACTTC; CDR3: CASSQDIGAGGSDEQYF
size: few; D: TRBD2; J: TRBJ2-5; length: 16; V: TRBV7-9; DNA: TGTGCCAGCAGCTTCGGACTAGCGGGAGGGAAAGAGACCCAGTACTTC; CDR3: CASSFGLAGGKETQYF
size: .; D: .; J: TRBJ2-7; length: 17; V: TRBV21-1; DNA: TGTGCCAGCAGCAAAGGCGGACTAGCGGGAGAAACCTACGAGCAGTACTTC; CDR3: CASSKGGLAGETYEQYF
size: .; D: TRBD2; J: TRBJ2-7; length: 16; V: TRBV2; DNA: TGTGCCAGCAGTGATCCGGGACTAGCGGGAGAAGTAGAGCAGTACTTC; CDR3: CASSDPGLAGEVEQYF
size: .; D: TRBD1; J: TRBJ2-2; length: 16; V: TRBV18; DNA: TGTGCCAGCTCACCACCGGGACAGGGCCCCACCGGGGAGCTGTTTTTT; CDR3: CASSPPGQGPTGELFF
size: .; D: .; J: TRBJ1-2; length: 14; V: TRBV7-2; DNA: TGTGCCAGCAGCTTATCTGGGGGTGACTATGGCTACACCTTC; CDR3: CASSLSGGDYGYTF
size: .; D: .; J: TRBJ1-1; length: 17; V: TRBV15; DNA: TGTGCCACCAGCAGAGCTCCCCACAGGGATTTGAACACTGAAGCTTTCTTT; CDR3: CATSRAPHRDLNTEAFF